This T cell receptor (beta chain) was documented in a study of blood T cell repertoires in COVID-19. Across the study: The United States, Italy and Spain were the sources of the acute and convalescent COVID-19 samples. Nucleic acid was either cDNA or gDNA, and it came from T cells, B-cell-depleted T cells, or PBMCs.

The authors' processing: Estimation of nucleated cell counts was performed using reference gene primer amplification. The table came from immunoSEQ multiplex PCR; TCRdb's copy has only in-frame clones and leaves some out. That table gives V, J and clone size, and the DNA gave D and trimming. The data show about 270,000 clones, approximately 88% seen once. The CDR3 extends over 12 amino acids. Per germline, CDR1 GTSNPN and CDR2 SVGIG (reference sequence). V dropped 5 bases and J dropped 5; count of bases not matched to a gene: 1. This clonotype was obtained from a human donor with COVID-19, enrolled during active disease. The donor label of this sample is uncertain. The genes are TRBV30 and TRBJ2-5; 11 bases align to TRBD1. Sequencing was done on a sample of peripheral blood. CDR3 sequence reads: CAWGTGGETQYF. The CDR3 DNA follows: TGTGCCTGGGGGACAGGGGGTGAGACCCAGTACTTC.